Below are 21 T cell receptor beta chains sequenced from a single sample in a study of shared clonotypes between healthy human individuals. The data were produced by immunoSEQ multiplex PCR, yet TCRdb's version contains in-frame clones alone and is incomplete. The table has under 750,000 clones, 72% seen once; the top ten hold less than 2%. Sequencing input: memory CD4+ T cells sorted from blood. Indicated subset: CD45RA-negative fraction. Receptors were obtained from a woman aged 25 to 39 in good health.

The rearrangement uses TRBV5-1 and TRBJ2-2; 12 bases align to TRBD1. V lost 2 bases, J lost 6 bases, and 5 bases stayed unmatched. This CDR3 is built from 16 residues. From germline, CDR1 is SGHRS and CDR2 YFSETQ. The CDR3 spells CASSFSGTGGSGELFF. In DNA form, the CDR3 reads TGCGCCAGCAGCTTCTCCGGGACAGGGGGCTCCGGGGAGCTGTTTTTT.

This sequence joins TRBV6-5 and TRBJ2-3; no firm D call. The CDR3 has 15 residues. Trimming removed 2 bases from V and 2 bases from J, with 11 bases in between. The germline V gene encodes CDR1 MNHEY and CDR2 SVGAGI. Here the CDR3 reads CASSYRQAVTDTQYF. DNA for the CDR3: TGTGCCAGCAGTTACAGGCAGGCCGTCACAGATACGCAGTATTTT.

This clone was seen a handful of times. J is TRBJ2-3 and V is TRBV20-1, with D hard to call. The CDR3 is made up of 11 amino acids. Germline V gene data show CDR1 as DFQATT and CDR2 as SNEGSKA (reference sequence). V was pared by 6 bases and J by 4 bases, with 8 bases between. CDR3 amino acids: CSAKRADTQYF. CDR3 DNA: TGCAGTGCCAAACGGGCAGATACGCAGTATTTT.

As concerns this clone: This likely reflects a read error, since a far larger clone is one base away. This sample also contains other DNA sequences that code for the same CDR3. This chain uses TRBV4-1 with TRBJ1-2; TRBD1 matches at 7 bases. Germline CDR1 MGHRA, CDR2 YSYEKL. The CDR3 runs 15 residues. The DNA for the CDR3 is TGCGCCAGCAGCCAAGGACAGGGAACTAACTATGGCTATACCTTC. As protein: CASSQGQGTNYGYTF.

The chain is built from TRBV6-1 and TRBJ1-3; tentative D call: TRBD1 (6 bases). Trimming took off 1 base at V and 3 bases at J, with 13 bases between the two ends. The CDR3 sequence is 16 residues long. Looked up from germline, CDR1 is MNHNS and CDR2 is SASEGT. The CDR3 protein is CASSEDMRTVGNTIYF. CDR3 in DNA: TGTGCCAGCAGTGAAGATATGAGGACAGTTGGAAACACCATATATTTT.

This sequence joins TRBV7-8 and TRBJ2-3; the D is unclear. This CDR3 comprises 16 residues. V was cut by 5 bases and J by 5 bases, with 20 bases left in between. CDR1 and CDR2 from the germline V gene are SGHVS and FQNEAQ. CDR3 nucleotides: TGTGCCAGCAGCCCCCGGCGCCTAGGATGGGGAGATACGCAGTATTTT. Translating it yields CASSPRRLGWGDTQYF.

The chain recombines TRBV19 with TRBJ2-3; D gene unclear. Germline assignment: CDR1 LNHDA and CDR2 SQIVND (reference sequence). Between the trimmed V and J ends, which lost 2 bases and 4 bases, there was a span of 13 bases. The CDR3 covers 15 residues. CDR3 DNA sequence: TGTGCCAGTAGTATAAGGGCACACCTGGCAGATACGCAGTATTTT. Translating it yields CASSIRAHLADTQYF.

The CDR3 spells CASSVARTSGTAGNEQFF. The CDR3 nucleotides are TGTGCCAGCAGCGTAGCTCGGACTAGCGGGACCGCTGGGAATGAGCAGTTCTTC. The V call is TRBV9, the J call TRBJ2-1, with TRBD2 identical over 12 bases. V lost 0 bases and J lost 7; bases outside the gene matches: 11. CDR3 length equals 18 residues. Germline V gene data show CDR1 as SGDLS and CDR2 as YYNGEE. Full variable domain (missing parts from reference TRBV9 and TRBJ2-1): DSGVTQTPKHLITATGQRVTLRCSPRSGDLSVYWYQQSLDQGLQFLIQYYNGEERAKGNILERFSAQQFPDLHSELNLSSLELGDSALYFCASSVARTSGTAGNEQFFGPGTRLTVL.

This clone occurred once. The rearrangement uses TRBV7-3 and TRBJ1-2; TRBD1 matches 8 bases. In germline, CDR1 is SGHTA, CDR2 FQGTGA. V shed 5 bases, J shed 9 bases, and the junction held 14 bases outside the gene matches. This CDR3 has 15 residues. The CDR3 sequence: CASSPSGQGSDRYTF. The DNA of the CDR3 is TGTGCCAGCAGCCCAAGCGGACAGGGTTCCGATCGCTACACCTTC.

V is TRBV6-5 and J is TRBJ2-1; TRBD2 aligns across 9 bases. This CDR3 spans 14 amino acids. After removal of 6 bases from V and 7 bases from J, the junction contained 7 bases not matched to a gene. CDR1 is MNHEY, CDR2 SVGAGI, per germline. CDR3 region: CASRVAGAGNEQFF. The CDR3 nucleotides read TGTGCCAGCAGGGTAGCGGGAGCGGGAAATGAGCAGTTCTTC.

The chain couples TRBV7-9 to TRBJ2-7; D tentatively reads TRBD1 or TRBD2 (7 bases each). This CDR3 has 15 amino acids. V lost 5 bases and J lost 5, with 19 bases in between. Germline V CDR1 and CDR2: SEHNR, FQNEAQ (reference sequence). The CDR3: CASSAGGRGLHEQYF. DNA for the CDR3: TGTGCCAGCAGCGCAGGGGGGAGGGGCCTCCACGAGCAGTACTTC.

This chain joins TRBV30 and TRBJ2-2, with 8 bases that match TRBD1. CDR3 length: 14 amino acids. With V trimmed by 5 bases and J by 3 bases, 5 bases remained unmatched. The V gene's germline CDR1 is GTSNPN and CDR2 SVGIG (reference sequence). CDR3 sequence: CAWGQGVYTGELFF. The DNA for the CDR3 is TGTGCCTGGGGACAGGGCGTATACACCGGGGAGCTGTTTTTT. Looking up the rest from reference TRBV30 and TRBJ2-2 gives the full variable domain: SQTIHQWPATLVQPVGSPLSLECTVEGTSNPNLYWYRQAAGRGLQLLFYSVGIGQISSEVPQNLSASRPQDRQFILSSKKLLLSDSGFYLCAWGQGVYTGELFFGEGSRLTVL.

V gene TRBV27 combines with J gene TRBJ1-4; no clear D gene. V shed 5 bases and J shed 5 bases, with 15 bases lying between them. The CDR3 is 15 residues long. The germline V gene has CDR1 MNHEY and CDR2 SMNVEV (reference sequence). CDR3 in DNA: TGTGCCAGCAGTGGCGGGGTTAGGCCGAATGAAAAACTGTTTTTT. Translated, it gives CASSGGVRPNEKLFF.

Only a few counts were recorded for this clone. CDR3 DNA sequence: TGCGCCAGCAGCTTGGTAGGACAGGGCCTCTATGGCTACACCTTC. It translates to CASSLVGQGLYGYTF. The chain combines TRBV5-1 with TRBJ1-2, with 8 bases aligning to TRBD1. The germline V gene has CDR1 SGHRS and CDR2 YFSETQ. J was trimmed by 4 bases and V by 0 bases; bases with no gene match: 5. The CDR3 runs 15 residues.

The V call is TRBV6-1, the J call TRBJ2-2; TRBD2 aligns across 8 bases. CDR3 length equals 15 residues. The germline V gene has CDR1 MNHNS and CDR2 SASEGT. Trimming cost V 6 bases and J 5 bases; bases outside gene matches: 8. CDR3: CASRFGASGTGELFF. In nucleotides, the CDR3 is TGTGCCAGCAGATTTGGGGCTAGCGGGACCGGGGAGCTGTTTTTT.

The rearrangement joins TRBV30 to TRBJ2-5; 9 nucleotides align to TRBD2. With V trimmed by 4 bases and J by 7 bases, 7 bases remained unmatched. The CDR3 loop spans 13 amino acids. Germline assignment: CDR1 GTSNPN and CDR2 SVGIG (reference sequence). The CDR3: CAWMGGRDGTQYF. The CDR3 DNA is TGTGCCTGGATGGGCGGGAGGGACGGGACCCAGTACTTC. Looking up the rest from reference TRBV30 and TRBJ2-5 gives the full variable domain: SQTIHQWPATLVQPVGSPLSLECTVEGTSNPNLYWYRQAAGRGLQLLFYSVGIGQISSEVPQNLSASRPQDRQFILSSKKLLLSDSGFYLCAWMGGRDGTQYFGPGTRLLVL.

This clone was detected only once. The chain uses TRBV28 and TRBJ2-2; tentative D call: TRBD1 (6 bases). V lost 3 bases to trimming and J lost 3 bases, with 14 bases between them. Germline-derived CDR1 and CDR2 are MDHEN and SYDVKM. The CDR3 loop spans 16 amino acids. CDR3 coding DNA: TGTGCCAGCAGTTTGAGTGGGGGCGTGGACACCGGGGAGCTGTTTTTT. Protein product: CASSLSGGVDTGELFF.

This clone has just a few counts. The chain is built from TRBV28 and TRBJ1-1; a weak D match, TRBD1 (5 bases). Deletions cut 7 bases from V and 2 bases from J, with 14 bases between. The CDR3 runs to 14 residues. Germline loops: CDR1 MDHEN, CDR2 SYDVKM. CDR3 sequence reads: CASNGGRANTEAFF. In nucleotides, the CDR3 is TGTGCCAGCAACGGGGGAAGGGCAAACACTGAAGCTTTCTTT.

This clone was observed a few times. V and J are TRBV28 and TRBJ2-1, with TRBD1 identical over 8 bases. CDR1 is MDHEN, CDR2 SYDVKM, per germline. Unmatched junction bases numbered 5, after V lost 8 bases and J lost 5 bases. The CDR3 runs 13 residues. The DNA for the CDR3 is TGTGCCAGCCGACAGGGGATCCACAATGAGCAGTTCTTC. It translates to CASRQGIHNEQFF.

The J gene is TRBJ1-3, the V gene TRBV30; D is undetermined. V dropped 3 bases and J dropped 0 bases, with 6 bases sitting between them. From germline, CDR1 is GTSNPN and CDR2 SVGIG (reference sequence). The CDR3 sequence is 13 residues long. This CDR3 reads CAWRADSGNTIYF. The DNA for the CDR3 is TGTGCCTGGAGGGCGGACTCTGGAAACACCATATATTTT. The full variable domain, completed using reference TRBV30 and TRBJ1-3, is SQTIHQWPATLVQPVGSPLSLECTVEGTSNPNLYWYRQAAGRGLQLLFYSVGIGQISSEVPQNLSASRPQDRQFILSSKKLLLSDSGFYLCAWRADSGNTIYFGEGSWLTVV.

As for this clone: A much larger clone lies a single base off, so this may be a read error. The sample has other DNA sequences that encode this CDR3 too. The rearrangement uses TRBV7-3 and TRBJ1-1, with D unresolved. This CDR3 is built from 13 residues. CDR1 is SGHTA, CDR2 FQGTGA, per germline. With 2 bases removed from V and 1 base from J, the gap between germline ends came to 5 bases. CDR3 DNA sequence: TGTGCCAGCAGCTTAGACTCGAACACTGAAGCTTTCTTT. Amino acids: CASSLDSNTEAFF.